The 27 T cell receptor beta chains below come from one sample, sequenced in a study of T cell responses to AZD1222 COVID-19 vaccine. This table comes from immunoSEQ multiplex PCR, and its TCRdb copy is limited to in-frame clones, with some not included. The sample holds about 160,000 clones; about 88% are singletons and the top ten take around 6%. The material was peripheral blood, obtained on day 0 of AZD1222 vaccination. Receptors were obtained from an adult in good health.

J is TRBJ2-5 and V is TRBV3-1 (or the pseudogene TRBV3-2), with TRBD1 identical over 8 bases. Germline CDR1 is LGHDT and CDR2 is YNNKEL (reference sequence). With V trimmed by 1 base and J by 5 bases, 6 bases remained unmatched. The CDR3 totals 15 residues. The CDR3 here is CASSQVRTGLETQYF. CDR3 nucleotide sequence: TGTGCCAGCAGCCAAGTCCGGACAGGGCTGGAGACCCAGTACTTC.

V gene TRBV2 combines with J gene TRBJ1-1, with D unresolved. This CDR3 is built from 13 residues. V dropped 9 bases and J dropped 0 bases, with 11 bases sitting between them. Germline CDR1 SNHLY, CDR2 FYNNEI. The CDR3 DNA reads as TGTGCCAGTCGCAGGCCGATGAACACTGAAGCTTTCTTT. Protein product: CASRRPMNTEAFF.

The chain joins TRBV4-1 to TRBJ1-1; D gene unclear. This CDR3 contains 13 residues. The V end was cut by 4 bases, the J end by 1 base, with 7 bases between. Per germline, CDR1 MGHRA and CDR2 YSYEKL. In nucleotides, the CDR3 is TGCGCCAGCAGCCTTGAGTCGAACACTGAAGCTTTCTTT. This gives the protein CASSLESNTEAFF.

In this sample, this clone turned up a few times. The genes are TRBV2 and TRBJ1-3; no reliable D call. The CDR3 extends over 14 amino acids. Trimming stripped 4 bases from V and 0 bases from J, with 7 bases between. Per germline, CDR1 SNHLY and CDR2 FYNNEI. In DNA form, the CDR3 reads TGTGCCAGCAGTGCCCAGCCCTCTGGAAACACCATATATTTT. This encodes CASSAQPSGNTIYF.

In DNA, the CDR3 is TGCAGTGCTATGAGACAGGATGGCTACACCTTC. Its protein is CSAMRQDGYTF. The genes are TRBV20-1 and TRBJ1-2; a possible D gene is TRBD1 (6 bases). This CDR3 has 11 amino acids. The germline CDR1 and CDR2 sequences are DFQATT and SNEGSKA (reference sequence). V was clipped by 4 bases and J by 6 bases, with 9 bases between them.

V is TRBV29-1 and J is TRBJ2-6; no clear D. CDR1 SQVTM and CDR2 ANQGSEA come from the germline V gene. Trimming cost V 4 bases and J 0 bases, with 10 bases left between them. The CDR3 is 15 amino acids. The CDR3: CSVARVVSGANVLTF. DNA for the CDR3: TGCAGCGTTGCCCGGGTCGTCTCTGGGGCCAACGTCCTGACTTTC.

The chain is built from TRBV24-1 and TRBJ2-7; 8 positions agree with TRBD1. This CDR3 is built from 14 residues. Germline V gene lookup returns CDR1 KGHDR and CDR2 SFDVKD. V trimming: 3 bases; J trimming: 5 bases; junction bases outside the gene matches: 5. The CDR3 sequence is CATSDRQGNDEQYF. CDR3 nucleotide sequence: TGTGCCACCAGTGATCGACAGGGGAACGACGAGCAGTACTTC.

The V call is TRBV28, the J call TRBJ1-2; D not resolved. CDR1 and CDR2 from the germline V gene are MDHEN and SYDVKM. V was trimmed by 2 bases and J by 3 bases, leaving 10 bases between them. This CDR3 has 14 residues. The DNA of the CDR3 is TGTGCCAGCAGTTTAGCGGCCGGATACTATGGCTACACCTTC. It is translated as CASSLAAGYYGYTF.

The chain uses TRBV19 and TRBJ1-5; unclear D gene. Between the trimmed V and J ends, which lost 9 bases and 0 bases, there was a span of 15 bases. The germline CDR1 and CDR2 sequences are LNHDA and SQIVND (reference sequence). CDR3 size: 15 residues. In DNA form, the CDR3 reads TGTGCCAGCAGTTGGGGTCCGCCTAGCAATCAGCCCCAGCATTTT. Its translation: CASSWGPPSNQPQHF.

This clone has just one count. V and J are TRBV28 and TRBJ1-2; TRBD1 matches at 8 bases. J lost 7 bases, V lost 2 bases, and 9 bases had no gene match. The CDR3 covers 15 residues. Looked up from germline, CDR1 is MDHEN and CDR2 is SYDVKM. CDR3 amino acids: CASSLSDRGEGGYTF. DNA of the CDR3: TGTGCCAGCAGTTTAAGTGACAGGGGAGAGGGTGGCTACACCTTC.

The chain links TRBV7-9 to TRBJ1-2; D gene unclear. Trimming removed 1 base from V and 3 bases from J, with 3 bases in between. The germline CDR1 and CDR2 sequences are SEHNR and FQNEAQ (reference sequence). The CDR3 totals 12 residues. In DNA, the CDR3 is TGTGCCAGCAGCTTAGTCGACTATGGCTACACCTTC. This translates into CASSLVDYGYTF.

V is TRBV28 and J is TRBJ2-7; D gene uncertain. Germline lookup yields CDR1 MDHEN and CDR2 SYDVKM. CDR3 length: 13 residues. V lost 5 bases to trimming and J lost 0 bases, with 8 bases between them. The CDR3 protein is CASSPTYSYEQYF. DNA for the CDR3: TGTGCCAGCAGTCCCACTTACTCCTACGAGCAGTACTTC.

Of note for this clone: Other nucleotide sequences in the sample specify the same CDR3. This chain connects TRBV6-5 to TRBJ1-6; D is unresolved. The germline CDR1 and CDR2 sequences are MNHEY and SVGAGI. The CDR3 extends over 12 amino acids. Trimming shortened V by 0 bases and J by 7 bases, and 1 base separated the two germline ends. For the CDR3, the DNA is TGTGCCAGCAGTTACTCGAATTCACCCCTCCACTTT. Residues: CASSYSNSPLHF.

The chain carries TRBV27 and TRBJ1-5, with D possibly TRBD1 on 5 matching bases. Germline loops: CDR1 MNHEY, CDR2 SMNVEV (reference sequence). Trimming removed 5 bases at V and 9 bases at J, with 14 bases between. The CDR3 has 13 residues. The CDR3 DNA sequence: TGTGCCAGCAGTAGGCGGGGCATCGGGCCCCAGCATTTT. Translation: CASSRRGIGPQHF.

V usage is TRBV27 and J usage is TRBJ1-2; D is unresolved. This CDR3 is 16 amino acids long. V dropped 1 base and J dropped 1 base, with 13 bases sitting between them. In germline, CDR1 is MNHEY, CDR2 SMNVEV (reference sequence). The CDR3 loop reads CASSLFPSGVNYGYTF. The CDR3 DNA follows: TGTGCCAGCAGTTTATTCCCCTCTGGGGTTAACTATGGCTACACCTTC.

V usage is TRBV5-8 and J usage is TRBJ1-5; D unclear. This CDR3 is built from 14 residues. V was shortened by 1 base and J by 2 bases, with 7 bases between the two germline ends. Germline V CDR1 and CDR2: SGHTS, YDEGEE. The CDR3 spells CASSLQFGNQPQHF. For the CDR3, the DNA is TGTGCCAGCAGCTTGCAGTTTGGCAATCAGCCCCAGCATTTT.

The chain recombines TRBV4-2 with TRBJ1-1, with no clear D. CDR3 length equals 16 residues. Trimming took 1 base from V and 2 from J, leaving 14 bases between them. CDR1 is LGHNA and CDR2 is YNFKEQ in the germline V gene. The CDR3 region is CASSQVGLKGNTEAFF. The CDR3 DNA sequence: TGTGCCAGCAGCCAAGTGGGCCTCAAGGGCAACACTGAAGCTTTCTTT.

CDR3 loop: CATSLGSYNEKLFF. The CDR3 DNA reads TGTGCCACCAGCTTAGGGTCTTATAATGAAAAACTGTTTTTT. The chain has TRBV15 and TRBJ1-4; D unclear. The V gene lost 5 bases and the J gene lost 4 bases, with 11 bases spanning the gap. The germline V gene has CDR1 LNHNV and CDR2 YYDKDF (reference sequence). This CDR3 has 14 residues.

The chain couples TRBV27 to TRBJ1-1; D is unresolved. The CDR3 is 11 amino acids. Germline V CDR1 and CDR2: MNHEY, SMNVEV (reference sequence). Trimming stripped 5 bases from V and 8 bases from J, with 9 bases between. CDR3 loop: CASSHRGEAFF. In DNA, the CDR3 is TGTGCCAGCAGTCACCGTGGAGAAGCTTTCTTT.

The chain has TRBV19 and TRBJ1-1, with a possible D match to TRBD1 (5 bases). Germline V gives CDR1 LNHDA, CDR2 SQIVND (reference sequence). This CDR3 is 15 amino acids long. V gave up 3 bases and J gave up 4 bases, with 15 bases separating them. The CDR3 is CASSIPGREVTEAFF. The CDR3 coding sequence is TGTGCCAGTAGTATTCCCGGCAGGGAGGTCACTGAAGCTTTCTTT.

The chain is built from TRBV6-5 and TRBJ1-5; D ambiguous. Per germline, CDR1 MNHEY and CDR2 SVGAGI. There are 13 residues in the CDR3. Trimming took off 6 bases at V and 3 bases at J, with 9 bases between the two ends. The CDR3 nucleotides read TGTGCCAGCAGCCCGACCGTCAATCAGCCCCAGCATTTT. Encoded protein: CASSPTVNQPQHF.

The CDR3 protein is CASSSGGRYGYTF. The CDR3 region has the DNA TGTGCCAGCAGTTCCGGGGGAAGATATGGCTACACCTTC. V and J are TRBV28 and TRBJ1-2; possibly TRBD1 for D (5 bases). There are 13 residues in the CDR3. Trimming took 4 bases from V and 5 from J, leaving 11 bases between them. Germline V gene sequence: CDR1 MDHEN, CDR2 SYDVKM.

The gene calls are TRBV11-3 and TRBJ2-7, with 8 bases lining up with TRBD1. CDR1 and CDR2 from the germline V gene are SGHNT and YENEEA. Unmatched junction bases numbered 18, after V lost 5 bases and J lost 0 bases. The CDR3 is made up of 19 amino acids. The CDR3 nucleotides are TGTGCCAGCAGCCCATTTATAACCGGCGGGACAGGTAGCTCCTACGAGCAGTACTTC. Translated: CASSPFITGGTGSSYEQYF.

The chain joins TRBV2 to TRBJ2-2; 15 bases are shared with TRBD2. V lost 11 bases and J lost 2; bases outside the gene matches: 9. Germline V gives CDR1 SNHLY, CDR2 FYNNEI. The CDR3 is made up of 17 amino acids. CDR3 sequence: CAPRTSGRARNTGELFF. The CDR3 DNA reads TGTGCCCCGAGGACTAGCGGGAGGGCCCGCAACACCGGGGAGCTGTTTTTT. Together with reference TRBV2 and TRBJ2-2, the CDR3 gives the full variable domain: EPEVTQTPSHQVTQMGQEVILRCVPISNHLYFYWYRQILGQKVEFLVSFYNNEISEKSEIFDDQFSVERPDGSNFTLKIRSTKLEDSAMYFCAPRTSGRARNTGELFFGEGSRLTVL.

This clone was counted between two and nine times. The rearrangement links TRBV3-1 (or the pseudogene TRBV3-2) to TRBJ2-7; 9 bases agree with TRBD1. Germline trimming cut 4 bases from V and 2 bases from J; bases unmatched to any gene: 6. CDR1 and CDR2 from the germline V gene are LGHDT and YNNKEL (reference sequence). The CDR3 has 15 amino acids. CDR3: CASSLRDRVPYEQYF. For the CDR3, the DNA is TGTGCCAGCAGCCTCCGGGACAGGGTCCCCTACGAGCAGTACTTC.

The V gene is TRBV25-1, the J gene TRBJ2-1; the D is unclear. The germline CDR1 and CDR2 sequences are MGHDK and SYGVNS. Between the trimmed V and J ends, which lost 2 bases and 0 bases, there was a span of 14 bases. The CDR3 runs to 17 residues. CDR3: CASSESPANSSYNEQFF. In DNA, the CDR3 is TGTGCCAGCAGTGAAAGCCCCGCGAATAGCTCCTACAATGAGCAGTTCTTC.

The chain couples TRBV4-2 to TRBJ1-6; tentatively, D is TRBD1 (6 bases). There are 17 residues in the CDR3. In germline, CDR1 is LGHNA, CDR2 YNFKEQ. V was pared by 1 base and J by 1 base, with 11 bases between. CDR3 sequence: CASSQALDRSYNSPLHF. CDR3 DNA sequence: TGTGCCAGCAGCCAAGCCCTCGACAGGTCCTATAATTCACCCCTCCACTTT.